Below are 22 T cell receptor beta chains sequenced from a single sample in a study of shared clonotypes between healthy human individuals. Assay used: immunoSEQ multiplex PCR; TCRdb lists only in-frame clones, some missing. The table lists more than 850,000 clones, about 84% of them singletons. The sequencing input was memory CD4+ T cells from PBMCs. Subset noted: CD45RA-negative fraction. Receptors originate from a man between 18 and 29 years old in good health. Some clones in this sample may be carry-over from other donors' samples.

The rearrangement joins TRBV2 to TRBJ1-1; a possible D gene is TRBD1 (5 bases). This CDR3 has 15 residues. Germline V lookup: CDR1 SNHLY, CDR2 FYNNEI. The V end was cut by 6 bases, the J end by 2 bases, with 16 bases between. Here the CDR3 reads CASRVVPGPNTEAFF. The CDR3 DNA reads TGTGCCAGCAGGGTCGTCCCGGGGCCCAACACTGAAGCTTTCTTT.

This chain links TRBV5-5 with TRBJ2-3, with D tentatively TRBD2 (5 bases). Germline CDR1 SGHKS, CDR2 YYEKEE (reference sequence). This CDR3 region has 17 residues. V shed 0 bases and J shed 1 base, with 15 bases lying between them. The CDR3 DNA sequence: TGTGCCAGCAGCTTGGGCCCCCGGGAAGGAGGCACAGATACGCAGTATTTT. Translation: CASSLGPREGGTDTQYF.

This chain connects TRBV28 to TRBJ2-1; 13 positions match TRBD2. The CDR3 length is 20 residues. Germline lookup yields CDR1 MDHEN and CDR2 SYDVKM. After removal of 6 bases from V and 8 bases from J, the junction contained 22 bases not matched to a gene. CDR3 sequence (DNA): TGTGCCAGCAGCCAATTCAGGGGTGGTACTAGCGGGAGGGCCATGTATGAGCAGTTCTTC. This sequence encodes CASSQFRGGTSGRAMYEQFF.

The J gene is TRBJ1-1, the V gene TRBV7-9, with D possibly being TRBD1 (6 bases). The germline CDR1 and CDR2 sequences are SEHNR and FQNEAQ (reference sequence). The CDR3 contains 14 residues. V was trimmed by 1 base and J by 4 bases, leaving 10 bases between them. CDR3 sequence: CASSLEGGGTEAFF. In nucleotides, the CDR3 is TGTGCCAGCAGCTTAGAGGGAGGGGGCACTGAAGCTTTCTTT.

The chain couples TRBV29-1 to TRBJ1-4, with D unclear. Per germline, CDR1 SQVTM and CDR2 ANQGSEA. V lost 4 bases, J lost 8 bases, and 5 bases lay in between. This CDR3 is built from 10 residues. The CDR3, as DNA: TGCAGCGTTGCTACCGAAAAACTGTTTTTT. Translating gives CSVATEKLFF.

The chain links TRBV5-1 to TRBJ2-7; D gene unclear. Deletions cut 0 bases from V and 2 bases from J, with 9 bases between. The CDR3 runs to 14 residues. Germline V gene sequence: CDR1 SGHRS, CDR2 YFSETQ. CDR3 DNA sequence: TGCGCCAGCAGCTTGGAGGCCGAAACCTACGAGCAGTACTTC. The encoded protein is CASSLEAETYEQYF.

The V call is TRBV5-5, the J call TRBJ1-2, with D hard to call. CDR3 length equals 15 residues. Per germline, CDR1 SGHKS and CDR2 YYEKEE (reference sequence). The ends were cut back, 4 bases at V and 6 bases at J, with 19 bases in the middle. The CDR3 DNA is TGTGCCAGCAGCCAATACCGGGAGGTATGGGATGGCTACACCTTC. It specifies CASSQYREVWDGYTF.

This clone is a singleton in its sample. This chain uses TRBV7-2 with TRBJ2-3; D not resolved. This CDR3 is built from 15 residues. V lost 3 bases and J lost 6, with 16 bases in between. The germline V gene has CDR1 SGHTA and CDR2 FQGNSA. The CDR3 sequence is CASSFRYGPQDTQYF. As DNA, the CDR3 is TGTGCCAGCAGCTTCCGATACGGGCCCCAGGATACGCAGTATTTT.

The table lists this clone with a count of one. V is TRBV6-4 and J is TRBJ2-3; D is tentatively TRBD1 or TRBD2 (5 bases each). The length of the CDR3 is 15 residues. Germline-derived CDR1 and CDR2 are MRHNA and SNTAGT. Trimming pared 3 bases from V and 2 bases from J, leaving 12 bases between. The CDR3 bases are TGTGCCAGCAGTGAGCAGGGACCTTCCACAGATACGCAGTATTTT. This sequence encodes CASSEQGPSTDTQYF.

Regarding this clone: The same CDR3 arises from other DNA sequences in this sample as well. The chain recombines TRBV30 with TRBJ2-3; 13 positions match TRBD2. This CDR3 region has 14 residues. Losses at the gene ends were 3 bases for V and 4 bases for J; bases not matched to a gene: 1. The germline V gene has CDR1 GTSNPN and CDR2 SVGIG (reference sequence). The CDR3 bases are TGTGCCTGGAGACTAGCGGGAGGGCCAGATACGCAGTATTTT. As protein: CAWRLAGGPDTQYF.

The chain links TRBV5-4 to TRBJ2-7, with D uncertain. Trimming removed 1 base at V and 1 base at J, with 9 bases between. CDR1 is SGHNT and CDR2 is YYREEE in the germline V gene (reference sequence). The CDR3 totals 14 residues. The CDR3 sequence is CASSLSTVSYEQYF. The CDR3 DNA is TGTGCCAGCAGCTTGAGTACGGTTTCCTACGAGCAGTACTTC.

The rearrangement uses TRBV20-1 and TRBJ2-5; D is unresolved. CDR3 size: 11 residues. CDR1 is DFQATT and CDR2 is SNEGSKA in the germline V gene (reference sequence). Trimming took off 6 bases at V and 4 bases at J, with 9 bases between the two ends. CDR3 amino acids: CSAYRPETQYF. The CDR3 bases are TGCAGTGCCTACCGCCCAGAGACCCAGTACTTC.

With respect to this clone: This may be a read error: a much more frequent sequence differs by one nucleotide. The sample has other DNA sequences that encode this CDR3 too. The chain uses TRBV28 and TRBJ1-2, with 7 bases aligning to TRBD1. Unmatched junction bases numbered 5, after V lost 2 bases and J lost 8 bases. The germline gives CDR1 MDHEN, CDR2 SYDVKM. CDR3 length: 13 amino acids. The DNA for the CDR3 is TGTGCCAGCAGTTTAGAGGGGGCGCGGGGCTACACCTTC. Amino acids: CASSLEGARGYTF.

The gene calls are TRBV6-6 and TRBJ1-1; D may be TRBD1 (5 bases). Trimming removed 6 bases from V and 4 bases from J, with 18 bases in between. This CDR3 region has 15 residues. Germline V lookup: CDR1 MNHNY, CDR2 SVGAGI (reference sequence). The CDR3 nucleotides read TGTGCCAGCAGCCCCGGGAACAGGAGGATCACTGAAGCTTTCTTT. This gives the protein CASSPGNRRITEAFF.

The V and J genes are TRBV5-1 and TRBJ2-5, with TRBD1 matching over 9 bases. Germline trimming cut 5 bases from V and 7 bases from J; bases unmatched to any gene: 3. The CDR3 is 12 residues long. CDR1 is SGHRS and CDR2 is YFSETQ in the germline V gene. In DNA, the CDR3 is TGCGCCAGCAGAGCGGGACAGGGGACCCAGTACTTC. Translating it yields CASRAGQGTQYF.

This sequence joins TRBV29-1 and TRBJ2-7, with 7 bases that match TRBD1. Germline CDR1 reads SQVTM; CDR2 reads ANQGSEA. V lost 4 bases and J lost 5; bases outside the gene matches: 5. The CDR3 has 12 amino acids. This chain's CDR3 is CSVGTGAHEQYF. The DNA for the CDR3 is TGCAGCGTTGGAACAGGGGCACACGAGCAGTACTTC.

Concerning this clone: Mismatch with germline at one junction end may stem from a read error. The J gene is TRBJ2-4, the V gene TRBV27; 7 bases are a match to TRBD2. The CDR3 length is 12 residues. The germline gives CDR1 MNHEY, CDR2 SMNVEV (reference sequence). The chain's CDR3 is CASSYWRVAGTF. The DNA for the CDR3 is TGTGCCAGCAGTTATTGGAGGGTAGCGGGTACATTC.

The rearrangement uses TRBV19 and TRBJ2-4; TRBD1 might be the D (6 bases). Germline values: CDR1 LNHDA, CDR2 SQIVND (reference sequence). The CDR3 runs to 19 residues. The V end was cut by 0 bases, the J end by 0 bases, with 18 bases between. The CDR3 nucleotides read TGTGCCAGTAGTATAGATGGGGGCTCGGGACAAGGAGCCAAAAACATTCAGTACTTC. It translates to CASSIDGGSGQGAKNIQYF.

The chain employs TRBV5-1 and TRBJ1-1; weak D call: TRBD1 (5 bases). The germline gives CDR1 SGHRS, CDR2 YFSETQ. This CDR3 comprises 14 residues. The V end lost 0 bases, the J end lost 10 bases, and 16 bases lay between the germline ends. As DNA, the CDR3 is TGCGCCAGCAGCTTGGCCGGGGGGGACGGCAGAGCTTTCTTT. It yields the protein CASSLAGGDGRAFF.

The chain recombines TRBV5-1 with TRBJ2-1; TRBD2 is a possible D gene (6 bases). The CDR3 is 14 residues long. Germline loops: CDR1 SGHRS, CDR2 YFSETQ. V dropped 3 bases and J dropped 7 bases, with 14 bases sitting between them. For the CDR3, the DNA is TGCGCCAGCAGCTGGGACTGGCAGAAGAATGAGCAGTTCTTC. Its protein product is CASSWDWQKNEQFF.

This clone is a singleton in its sample. The DNA of the CDR3 is TGTGCCAGCAGTTTATTGACGACAGGTCGTGGGGACGAGCAGTACTTC. Protein sequence: CASSLLTTGRGDEQYF. The chain combines TRBV27 with TRBJ2-7; possible D gene TRBD1, 6 bases. The CDR3 sequence is 16 residues long. The germline V gene has CDR1 MNHEY and CDR2 SMNVEV (reference sequence). V shed 1 base and J shed 5 bases, with 18 bases lying between them.

The CDR3 bases are TGTGCCAGCAGCCTAGGGTTCTCTAGCACAGATACGCAGTATTTT. Protein: CASSLGFSSTDTQYF. This chain links TRBV5-6 with TRBJ2-3; no definite D call. There are 15 residues in the CDR3. Trimming cost V 4 bases and J 0 bases, with 12 bases left between them. In germline, CDR1 is SGHDT, CDR2 YYEEEE.